The 5 T cell receptor beta chains given below trace back to one sample, sequenced in a study of OX40 agonist ivuxolimab in advanced cancers. Repertoires were generated with immunoSEQ multiplex PCR, while TCRdb's copy carries only in-frame clones and drops some. The data contain approximately 74,000 clones, just under 95% of them seen just once; the ten biggest clones take up about 0.32%. This specimen consisted of CD4+ or CD8+ T cells sorted from blood, obtained in a trial of the OX40 agonist ivuxolimab. These receptors all stem from an adult with an advanced solid tumor such as melanoma, head and neck, liver or kidney cancer.

This chain links TRBV12-5 with TRBJ2-1; 11 nucleotides line up with TRBD2. The CDR3 consists of 13 residues. The germline V gene has CDR1 LGHNT and CDR2 FRNRAP. The ends lost 7 bases at V and 7 bases at J; junction bases unmatched: 3. CDR3 sequence: CASASSGGNEQFF. CDR3 in DNA: TGTGCTAGTGCTTCTAGCGGGGGGAATGAGCAGTTCTTC.

This chain links TRBV30 with TRBJ2-7; TRBD1 is a possible D gene (5 bases). The CDR3 runs 11 residues. Germline V gene data show CDR1 as GTSNPN and CDR2 as SVGIG (reference sequence). V was trimmed by 3 bases and J by 7 bases, leaving 10 bases between them. CDR3 region: CAWRDGAEQYF. CDR3 in DNA: TGTGCCTGGAGAGATGGGGCAGAGCAGTACTTC.

This clone was counted a single time. The chain is built from TRBV28 and TRBJ2-7; a weak D match, TRBD1 (6 bases). Germline assignment: CDR1 MDHEN and CDR2 SYDVKM. CDR3 length: 16 residues. V was cut by 3 bases and J by 1 base, with 16 bases left in between. CDR3 protein: CASSLIRGALSYEQYF. CDR3 DNA: TGTGCCAGCAGTTTGATCAGGGGAGCCCTATCCTACGAGCAGTACTTC. The full variable domain, completed using reference TRBV28 and TRBJ2-7, is DVKVTQSSRYLVKRTGEKVFLECVQDMDHENMFWYRQDPGLGLRLIYFSYDVKMKEKGDIPEGYSVSREKKERFSLILESASTNQTSMYLCASSLIRGALSYEQYFGPGTRLTVT.

The V and J genes are TRBV5-1 and TRBJ2-4, with D perhaps assigned TRBD1 or TRBD2 (5 bases each). Between the trimmed V and J ends, which lost 0 bases and 6 bases, there was a span of 16 bases. This CDR3 has 16 residues. Germline CDR1 reads SGHRS; CDR2 reads YFSETQ. The CDR3 loop reads CASSLGPQNGGNIQYF. CDR3 in DNA: TGCGCCAGCAGCTTGGGCCCACAAAATGGGGGAAACATTCAGTACTTC.

J is TRBJ2-5 and V is TRBV9; D is perhaps TRBD1 or TRBD2 (7 bases each). The V end was cut by 4 bases, the J end by 0 bases, with 16 bases between. Looked up from germline, CDR1 is SGDLS and CDR2 is YYNGEE. The CDR3 is made up of 16 amino acids. CDR3 protein: CASSSGEGAYQETQYF. Here the CDR3 DNA reads TGTGCCAGCAGCTCCGGGGAGGGGGCCTACCAAGAGACCCAGTACTTC.